This T cell receptor (beta chain) was identified during a study of shared clonotypes between healthy human individuals. General study points: Several donors had around 5.5% of their naive CD4 clonotypes in common.

Produced via immunoSEQ multiplex PCR; TCRdb's table is partial and in-frame only. Counted here are under 600,000 clones, 95% to 98% occurring once; the ten biggest clones make up approximately 0.3%. Concerning this clone: Its antigen is currently unknown.

It was CD45RO-negative cells, positively selected for CCR7, that made up naive CD8 cells, with terminally differentiated effector memory CD45RA+ cells excluded. This TCR derives from a man aged 30 to 45 in good health. Sequences were obtained from naive CD8+ T cells sorted from blood.

The CDR3 spells CASSPGEGWYGYTF. The CDR3 region has the DNA TGTGCCAGCAGCCCCGGTGAGGGGTGGTATGGCTACACCTTC. V is TRBV27 and J is TRBJ1-2; possibly TRBD1 for D (5 bases). V gave up 6 bases and J gave up 5 bases, with 16 bases separating them. CDR1 and CDR2 (germline): MNHEY, SMNVEV (reference sequence). The CDR3 is made up of 14 amino acids.